The clone carrying this TCR beta chain was counted once. This sample stems from a study of blood T cell repertoires in COVID-19. On the study more broadly: Donors in the United States, Italy and Spain gave samples during acute or convalescent COVID-19.

Authors' methods: Nucleated cell number was recorded as an estimate derived from reference gene primer amplification. TCRdb keeps only in-frame clones here, not all; method: immunoSEQ multiplex PCR. Clone size and V and J calls were adopted from that table, with D and trimming inferred from the DNA. Of roughly 180,000 clones in the sample, 79% were seen once. This CDR3 is built from 17 residues. The V and J ends lost 5 bases and 6 bases respectively, with 25 bases between them. Per the germline V gene, CDR1 is SGHAT and CDR2 is FQNNGV. Followed over time, Seattle patients had been enrolled while infection was active.

The origin of this receptor is a woman in her sixties with COVID-19, enrolled during active disease. Sequenced input: peripheral blood. The V gene is TRBV11-2, the J gene TRBJ1-1; D call uncertain. This chain's CDR3 is CASSQKSPFQAGAEAFF. For the CDR3, the DNA is TGTGCCAGCAGCCAAAAGTCCCCTTTTCAGGCTGGCGCTGAAGCTTTCTTT.